The present entry profiles one T cell receptor beta chain with its context. The data derive from a study of blood T cell repertoires in COVID-19. With 7 bases removed from V and 4 bases from J, the gap between germline ends came to 14 bases. The CDR3 extends over 14 amino acids. Germline CDR1 SNHLY, CDR2 FYNNEI. Data came from immunoSEQ multiplex PCR; TCRdb stores just in-frame clones and leaves some out. The profile covers 150,000 to 250,000 clones, with 80% to 85% appearing a single time and less than 9.5% taken by the ten largest. This clonotype was obtained from a man in his forties who had recovered from COVID-19. Specimen: PBMCs or T cells enriched from blood (not recorded which). The V gene is TRBV2, the J gene TRBJ1-3; D might be TRBD1 (6 bases). The CDR3 sequence: CASTTGNTGNTIYF. The CDR3 DNA reads TGTGCCAGCACTACAGGGAACACCGGAAACACCATATATTTT.